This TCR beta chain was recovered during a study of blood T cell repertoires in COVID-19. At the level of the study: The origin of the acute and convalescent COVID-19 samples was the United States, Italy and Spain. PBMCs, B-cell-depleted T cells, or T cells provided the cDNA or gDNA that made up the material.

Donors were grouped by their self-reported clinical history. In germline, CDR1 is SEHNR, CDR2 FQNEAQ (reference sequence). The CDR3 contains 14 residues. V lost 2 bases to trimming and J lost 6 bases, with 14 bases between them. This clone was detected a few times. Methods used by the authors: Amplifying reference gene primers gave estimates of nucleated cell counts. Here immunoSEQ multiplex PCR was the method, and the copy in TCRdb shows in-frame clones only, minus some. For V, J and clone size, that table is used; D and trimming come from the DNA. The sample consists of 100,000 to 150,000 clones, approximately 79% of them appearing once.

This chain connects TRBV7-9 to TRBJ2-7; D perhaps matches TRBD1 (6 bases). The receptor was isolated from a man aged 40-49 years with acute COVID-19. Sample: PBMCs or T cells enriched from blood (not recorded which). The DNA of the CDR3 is TGTGCCAGCAGCTTATTAGGCAGGGGCCCCGAGCAGTACTTC. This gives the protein CASSLLGRGPEQYF.